This record looks at one TCR beta chain sequence and its context. This CDR3 is built from 17 residues. Germline V gene lookup returns CDR1 LNHDA and CDR2 SQIVND (reference sequence). The V segment lost 1 base and the J segment 5 bases; nucleotides outside the gene matches: 12. The sample belongs to a study of blood T cell repertoires in COVID-19. At the level of the study: There were acute and convalescent COVID-19 samples, and they came from the United States, Italy and Spain. PBMCs, B-cell-depleted T cells, or T cells were the source of the cDNA or gDNA that made up the material.

Original data processing: From reference gene primer amplification, estimates of nucleated cell counts were derived. This table comes from immunoSEQ multiplex PCR, and its TCRdb copy is limited to in-frame clones, with some not included. The V and J calls and clone size were taken over from that table, and D and trimming were inferred from the DNA. The sample has roughly 100,000 clones; over 65% are singletons. J is TRBJ2-7 and V is TRBV19, with 9 bases fitting TRBD2. The receptor was derived from a man in his sixties with acute or convalescent COVID-19. Sequencing was performed on peripheral blood. CDR3 in amino acids: CASSIVRAGGPRDEQYV. CDR3 in DNA: TGTGCCAGTAGTATAGTAAGGGCGGGAGGGCCGAGGGACGAGCAGTACGTC.